This TCR beta chain was obtained from a study of T cell responses to AZD1222 COVID-19 vaccine. This clone was detected only once. Its antigen is not identified. Clones were sequenced by immunoSEQ multiplex PCR, and TCRdb holds only the in-frame ones, with some missing. The table includes about 150,000 clones, approximately 86% detected once. Germline assignment: CDR1 SGHRS and CDR2 YFSETQ. The CDR3 loop spans 15 amino acids. V was shortened by 5 bases and J by 1 base, with 13 bases between the two germline ends. Study observations and caveats: Only five or six people who got AZD1222 tested seropositive at baseline. Nearly half of spike-specific TCRs reportedly go after variant regions that carry no mutations. A mostly white British donor set with more females was recruited, and clonal diversity was possibly underestimated. Vaccination with two AZD1222 doses was followed by a rise in Spike-specific TCR breadth and depth.

The sequence came from an adult who had recovered from COVID-19. The sequences come from peripheral blood, collected after recovery from COVID-19. This rearrangement joins TRBV5-1 to TRBJ2-4, with D possibly being TRBD2 (5 bases). The chain's CDR3 is CASSPLAAAKNIQYF. The CDR3 bases are TGCGCCAGCAGTCCGCTAGCCGCGGCCAAAAACATTCAGTACTTC.